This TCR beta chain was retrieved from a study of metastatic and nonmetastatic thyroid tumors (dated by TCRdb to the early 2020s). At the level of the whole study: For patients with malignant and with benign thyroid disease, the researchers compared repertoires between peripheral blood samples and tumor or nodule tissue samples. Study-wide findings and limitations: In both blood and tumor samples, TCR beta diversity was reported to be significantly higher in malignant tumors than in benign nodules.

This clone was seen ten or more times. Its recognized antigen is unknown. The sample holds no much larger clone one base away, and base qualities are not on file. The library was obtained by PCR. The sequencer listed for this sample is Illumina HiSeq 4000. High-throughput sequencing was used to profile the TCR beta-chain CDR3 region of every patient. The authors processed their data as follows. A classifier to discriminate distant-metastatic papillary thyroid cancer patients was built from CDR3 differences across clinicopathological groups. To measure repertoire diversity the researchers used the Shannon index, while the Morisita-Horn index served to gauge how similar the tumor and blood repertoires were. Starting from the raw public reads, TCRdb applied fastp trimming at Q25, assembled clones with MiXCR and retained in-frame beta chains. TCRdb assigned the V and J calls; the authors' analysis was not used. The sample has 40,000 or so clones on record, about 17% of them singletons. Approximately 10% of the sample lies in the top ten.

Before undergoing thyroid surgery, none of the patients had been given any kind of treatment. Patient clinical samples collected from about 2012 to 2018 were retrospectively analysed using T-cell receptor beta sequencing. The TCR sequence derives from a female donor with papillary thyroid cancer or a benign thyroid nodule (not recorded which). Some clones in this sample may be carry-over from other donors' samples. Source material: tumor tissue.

The CDR3 here reads CSARDTSELGSEQYF. DNA sequence: TGCAGTGCTAGAGATACTAGCGAGCTGGGGAGCGAGCAGTACTTC. This receptor chain uses TRBV20-1 and TRBJ2-7, and 7 junction bases match TRBD2. CDR1 DFQATT and CDR2 SNEGSKA are derived from the germline V gene (reference sequence). The CDR3 sequence holds 15 residues, the cysteine and phenylalanine included. The sequence is cut down to CDR3 DNA, 45 bases in frame from base 1. V ends up 0 bases short and J 6 bases short, with an unmatched junction base count of 11.